The TCR beta chain under discussion was sequenced for a study of T cells in Graves' hyperthyroidism and ophthalmopathy. Regions amplified from RNA transcripts were the TCR beta CDR3 regions. The study used the HTBI primer set for a first-round RT-PCR of the TCR CDR3. TCRdb reprocessed the multiplex PCR reads via MiXCR and lists one record per CDR3 protein. The sample includes about 420,000 distinct CDR3 sequences, approximately 14% of them seen just once. Germline V gene lookup returns CDR1 LGHDT and CDR2 YNNKEL (reference sequence). V was clipped by 8 bases and J by 0 bases; unmatched bases: 6. This CDR3 contains 15 residues. In its sample, this clonotype was seen many times.

Sequencing was performed on blood. The clonotype originates from a woman between 18 and 30 years old with Graves' hyperthyroidism. The gene calls are TRBV3-1 and TRBJ2-1; 8 positions agree with TRBD2. For the CDR3, the DNA is TGTGCCAGCCGGATAGCGGGACGCTCCTACAATGAGCAGTTCTTC. Translation: CASRIAGRSYNEQFF.